This is a list of T cell receptor beta chains from one sample in a study of cytomegalovirus exposure and HLA in healthy donors. Clones were sequenced by immunoSEQ multiplex PCR, and TCRdb holds only the in-frame ones, with some missing. The sample gives fewer than 110,000 clones, around 77% of which show up once; about 4.3% is in the top ten. The sample taken for sequencing was PBMCs. The receptor set was obtained from a male donor in good health and CMV-seronegative. The CDR3 runs from the conserved cysteine through the conserved F or W. The D gene is left open where the match is weak. Not every row has a clone size; where given, it reads once, few, many or a size class.

D gene: -
V gene: TRBV29-1
J gene: TRBJ2-7
clone size: -
CDR3 protein: CSVEEGQGSSYEQYF
CDR3 DNA: TGCAGCGTTGAGGAGGGCCAGGGCAGCTCCTACGAGCAGTACTTC

D gene: TRBD2
V gene: TRBV30
J gene: TRBJ2-3
clone size: once
CDR3 protein: CARSKASSGGTDTQYF
CDR3 DNA: TGTGCCCGGAGTAAAGCCTCTAGCGGAGGCACAGATACGCAGTATTTT

D gene: -
V gene: TRBV10-2
J gene: TRBJ2-3
clone size: -
CDR3 protein: CASSESGDTQYF
CDR3 DNA: TGCGCCAGCAGTGAGAGCGGGGATACGCAGTATTTT

D gene: TRBD2
V gene: TRBV5-4
J gene: TRBJ2-6
clone size: few
CDR3 protein: CASSPGGLESNVLTF
CDR3 DNA: TGTGCCAGCAGCCCGGGAGGTCTGGAGAGCAACGTCCTGACTTTC

D gene: -
V gene: TRBV5-1
J gene: TRBJ1-5
clone size: -
CDR3 protein: CASRPSTDNQPQHF
CDR3 DNA: TGCGCCAGCCGGCCCTCGACAGATAATCAGCCCCAGCATTTT

D gene: TRBD2
V gene: TRBV27
J gene: TRBJ2-3
clone size: -
CDR3 protein: CASSHRSGTSGRYTQYF
CDR3 DNA: TGTGCCAGCAGCCATAGGTCTGGGACTAGCGGGAGATATACGCAGTATTTT

D gene: -
V gene: TRBV27
J gene: TRBJ1-5
clone size: -
CDR3 protein: CASSDAGGGNQPQHF
CDR3 DNA: TGTGCCAGCAGTGATGCGGGGGGAGGCAATCAGCCCCAGCATTTT

D gene: -
V gene: TRBV7-9
J gene: TRBJ2-2
clone size: -
CDR3 protein: CASSSVGEANTGELFF
CDR3 DNA: TGTGCCAGCAGCTCCGTCGGAGAGGCGAACACCGGGGAGCTGTTTTTT

D gene: TRBD2
V gene: TRBV11-2
J gene: TRBJ2-2
clone size: -
CDR3 protein: CASSRTSLNTGELFF
CDR3 DNA: TGTGCCAGCAGCAGGACTAGCTTGAACACCGGGGAGCTGTTTTTT

D gene: -
V gene: TRBV4-2
J gene: TRBJ2-6
clone size: -
CDR3 protein: CASSQGAGSGANVLTF
CDR3 DNA: TGTGCCAGCAGCCAAGGTGCGGGCTCTGGGGCCAACGTCCTGACTTTC

D gene: TRBD1
V gene: TRBV5-4
J gene: TRBJ2-3
clone size: -
CDR3 protein: CASSPTGERDTQYF
CDR3 DNA: TGTGCCAGCAGCCCGACAGGGGAGCGAGATACGCAGTATTTT

D gene: -
V gene: TRBV28
J gene: TRBJ1-5
clone size: -
CDR3 protein: CASSLFGLAQHF
CDR3 DNA: TGTGCCAGCAGTTTGTTTGGACTCGCCCAGCATTTT

D gene: -
V gene: TRBV19
J gene: TRBJ1-5
clone size: once
CDR3 protein: CASRVSTGHGNQPQHF
CDR3 DNA: TGTGCCAGTAGGGTTTCTACAGGGCACGGCAATCAGCCCCAGCATTTT

D gene: -
V gene: TRBV18
J gene: TRBJ2-4
clone size: -
CDR3 protein: CASSPPDLREDENIQYF
CDR3 DNA: TGTGCCAGCTCACCACCAGATCTCAGGGAAGACGAAAACATTCAGTACTTC

D gene: -
V gene: TRBV5-1
J gene: TRBJ2-1
clone size: -
CDR3 protein: CASSSRQSSYNEQFF
CDR3 DNA: TGCGCCAGCAGCTCCCGACAGAGCTCCTACAATGAGCAGTTCTTC

D gene: TRBD2
V gene: TRBV4-1
J gene: TRBJ2-3
clone size: -
CDR3 protein: CASSQLGLTPTQYF
CDR3 DNA: TGCGCCAGCAGCCAATTGGGACTAACACCGACGCAGTATTTT

D gene: TRBD1
V gene: TRBV5-1
J gene: TRBJ2-2
clone size: -
CDR3 protein: CASSLRQGDTGELFF
CDR3 DNA: TGCGCCAGCAGCTTGAGGCAGGGGGACACCGGGGAGCTGTTTTTT

D gene: -
V gene: TRBV6-5
J gene: TRBJ1-1
clone size: -
CDR3 protein: CASSYSGDWNTEAFF
CDR3 DNA: TGTGCCAGCAGTTACTCTGGGGACTGGAACACTGAAGCTTTCTTT

D gene: -
V gene: TRBV2
J gene: TRBJ1-5
clone size: -
CDR3 protein: CASSVKTGPNQPQHF
CDR3 DNA: TGTGCCAGCAGTGTGAAGACAGGCCCAAATCAGCCCCAGCATTTT

D gene: TRBD1
V gene: TRBV2
J gene: TRBJ2-7
clone size: -
CDR3 protein: CASSRQGSSPRRTDSSYEQYF
CDR3 DNA: TGTGCCAGCAGTAGACAGGGGTCCTCTCCCCGAAGGACTGATAGCTCCTACGAGCAGTACTTC

D gene: TRBD2
V gene: TRBV27
J gene: TRBJ2-7
clone size: -
CDR3 protein: CASSSGLAENYEQYF
CDR3 DNA: TGTGCCAGCAGTTCCGGACTAGCGGAAAACTACGAGCAGTACTTC

D gene: -
V gene: TRBV19
J gene: TRBJ2-1
clone size: -
CDR3 protein: CASSIDRQGPYNEQFF
CDR3 DNA: TGTGCCAGTAGTATAGATCGGCAGGGCCCCTACAATGAGCAGTTCTTC

D gene: TRBD1
V gene: TRBV19
J gene: TRBJ2-7
clone size: -
CDR3 protein: CASSSPDRGLYEQYF
CDR3 DNA: TGTGCCAGTAGTTCCCCGGACAGGGGGCTTTACGAGCAGTACTTC

D gene: TRBD1
V gene: TRBV27
J gene: TRBJ2-7
clone size: -
CDR3 protein: CASSERDRETYEQYF
CDR3 DNA: TGTGCCAGCAGTGAACGGGACAGGGAAACCTACGAGCAGTACTTC

D gene: TRBD1
V gene: TRBV19
J gene: TRBJ1-2
clone size: -
CDR3 protein: CASSLRQGAYGYTF
CDR3 DNA: TGTGCCAGTAGCCTACGACAGGGGGCCTATGGCTACACCTTC

D gene: TRBD1
V gene: TRBV7-2
J gene: TRBJ2-3
clone size: -
CDR3 protein: CASSSTGGYSDTQYF
CDR3 DNA: TGTGCCAGCAGCTCGACAGGGGGGTATTCAGATACGCAGTATTTT

D gene: -
V gene: TRBV5-1
J gene: TRBJ2-5
clone size: -
CDR3 protein: CASSLGSRQETQYF
CDR3 DNA: TGCGCCAGCAGCTTGGGTAGCAGACAAGAGACCCAGTACTTC

D gene: -
V gene: TRBV2
J gene: TRBJ2-3
clone size: -
CDR3 protein: CASRGAGADTQYF
CDR3 DNA: TGTGCCAGCAGGGGAGCAGGGGCAGATACGCAGTATTTT

D gene: TRBD1
V gene: TRBV6-6
J gene: TRBJ1-1
clone size: -
CDR3 protein: CASSRQGWDTEAFF
CDR3 DNA: TGTGCCAGCAGTCGACAGGGCTGGGACACTGAAGCTTTCTTT

D gene: TRBD2
V gene: TRBV5-4
J gene: TRBJ2-1
clone size: -
CDR3 protein: CASSAGLAGDLSYNEQFF
CDR3 DNA: TGTGCCAGCAGCGCGGGACTAGCGGGAGATTTGTCCTACAATGAGCAGTTCTTC

D gene: -
V gene: TRBV7-9
J gene: TRBJ1-1
clone size: -
CDR3 protein: CASSPPGGDEAFF
CDR3 DNA: TGTGCCAGCAGCCCCCCCGGAGGCGATGAAGCTTTCTTT

D gene: TRBD2
V gene: TRBV5-8
J gene: TRBJ2-1
clone size: -
CDR3 protein: CASSLVGLDANEQFF
CDR3 DNA: TGTGCCAGCAGCTTGGTGGGACTAGACGCCAATGAGCAGTTCTTC